This entry lists 8 T cell receptor beta chains sequenced from one sample in a study of T cell changes during pregnancy in multiple sclerosis (dated by TCRdb to 2018 to 2020). The library relied on the immunoSEQ multiplex PCR assay. Not all clones reach the TCRdb copy of this immuneACCESS table, which keeps in-frame sequences only. Checked studies attribute under half of the gap to unresolved V genes and leave the rest unexplained. The table for this sample lists 15,000 to 25,000 clones; roughly 87% of them were counted only once. The ten largest clones capture approximately 7.5% of the sample. Material: CD8+ T cells from peripheral blood mononuclear cells, obtained in the second trimester of pregnancy. The source of these receptors is a female donor in good health, enrolled as a control in a pregnancy study.

The chain uses TRBV6-1 and TRBJ2-7, with 9 bases fitting TRBD2. The CDR3 covers 15 residues. Trimming cost V 0 bases and J 0 bases; bases outside gene matches: 0. Germline loops: CDR1 MNHNS, CDR2 SASEGT. The CDR3 DNA follows: TGTGCCAGCAGTGAAGCTAGCGGGAGCTCCTACGAGCAGTACTTC. Protein: CASSEASGSSYEQYF.

The chain is built from TRBV30 and TRBJ2-7; the match to TRBD2 covers 10 bases. The length of the CDR3 is 14 residues. Germline trimming cut 5 bases from V and 1 base from J; bases unmatched to any gene: 5. CDR1 is GTSNPN, CDR2 SVGIG, per germline (reference sequence). The CDR3 DNA follows: TGTGCCTGGTCCGGGACTAGCGCTTCCTACGAGCAGTACTTC. Its protein product is CAWSGTSASYEQYF.

This chain uses TRBV27 with TRBJ2-3, with 7 bases fitting TRBD2. Germline loops: CDR1 MNHEY, CDR2 SMNVEV (reference sequence). V was clipped by 3 bases and J by 2 bases; unmatched bases: 2. The CDR3 sequence is 14 residues long. CDR3 coding DNA: TGTGCCAGCAGTTTTAGCGGGTACACAGATACGCAGTATTTT. This encodes CASSFSGYTDTQYF.

The J gene is TRBJ2-3, the V gene TRBV7-9; 7 bases fit TRBD2. The CDR3 extends over 15 amino acids. Germline assignment: CDR1 SEHNR and CDR2 FQNEAQ (reference sequence). Trimming took 7 bases from V and 7 from J; bases not matched to a gene: 14. CDR3 loop: CASTRGLGLIHTQYF. Written as DNA, the CDR3 is TGTGCCAGCACCCGTGGACTAGGTCTTATTCATACGCAGTATTTT.

The chain recombines TRBV6-1 with TRBJ2-1; 7 bases are a match to TRBD2. The length of the CDR3 is 16 residues. The germline gives CDR1 MNHNS, CDR2 SASEGT. With 2 bases clipped from V and 8 bases from J, the junction kept 12 bases outside the gene matches. This CDR3 is CASSERAGSAPHEQFF. The CDR3, as DNA: TGTGCCAGCAGTGAACGAGCGGGGTCAGCTCCGCATGAGCAGTTCTTC.

The V gene is TRBV15, the J gene TRBJ2-7; tentatively, D is TRBD2 (6 bases). Per the germline V gene, CDR1 is LNHNV and CDR2 is YYDKDF (reference sequence). The V end was cut by 0 bases, the J end by 5 bases, with 11 bases between. The CDR3 has 14 amino acids. As DNA, the CDR3 is TGTGCCACCAGCAGAGACAGGGCTAGCGACGAGCAGTACTTC. This translates into CATSRDRASDEQYF.

V usage is TRBV7-9 and J usage is TRBJ2-3; the match to TRBD2 covers 7 bases. Germline V gene data show CDR1 as SEHNR and CDR2 as FQNEAQ (reference sequence). The CDR3 runs to 16 residues. V shed 3 bases and J 2 bases; nucleotides not matched to a gene: 8. CDR3: CASSFDEERDTDTQYF. CDR3 in DNA: TGTGCCAGCAGCTTTGACGAGGAGCGGGACACAGATACGCAGTATTTT. The variable domain in full, completed from reference TRBV7-9 and TRBJ2-3, reads DTGVSQNPRHKITKRGQNVTFRCDPISEHNRLYWYRQTLGQGPEFLTYFQNEAQLEKSRLLSDRFSAERPKGSFSTLEIQRTEQGDSAMYLCASSFDEERDTDTQYFGPGTRLTVL.

This chain joins TRBV4-2 and TRBJ2-1, with D unclear. V lost 0 bases to trimming and J lost 6 bases, with 12 bases between them. This CDR3 has 15 residues. Germline V gene sequence: CDR1 LGHNA, CDR2 YNFKEQ. The CDR3 reads CASSQEQTAPNEQFF. CDR3 nucleotides: TGTGCCAGCAGCCAAGAACAGACCGCCCCCAATGAGCAGTTCTTC.